This TCR beta chain was profiled in a study of tumor and adjacent non-tumor tissue in lung cancer. This CDR3 is 15 amino acids long. The germline V gene has CDR1 MNHNY and CDR2 SVGAGI (reference sequence). Three rounds of nested PCR, following a modified ARM-PCR protocol, produced the TCRbeta library. Each CDR3 protein gets one entry after TCRdb re-called the multiplex PCR reads with MiXCR. The table lists roughly 66,000 distinct CDR3 sequences, around 73% of them singletons. A single count supports this clonotype. An end of the junction differs from the germline gene, which may be a read error. The template was RNA from unsorted bulk tissue.

The clonotype comes from a man between 60 and 75 years old with non-small cell lung cancer. Sequenced sample: lung tumor tissue. The rearrangement joins TRBV6-6 to TRBJ2-2, with 9 bases aligning to TRBD1. CDR3 sequence: CDSSWPGQGPGELVF. The CDR3 coding sequence is TGTGACAGCAGCTGGCCGGGACAGGGTCCCGGGGAGTTGGTTTTT.